What follows are 19 T cell receptor beta chains derived from one specimen sequenced in a study of T cell responses to AZD1222 COVID-19 vaccine. Repertoires were generated with immunoSEQ multiplex PCR, while TCRdb's copy carries only in-frame clones and drops some. The table records around 140,000 clones, more than 80% of them present only once. The source was peripheral blood, collected on day 0 of AZD1222 vaccination. These receptor sequences come from an adult in good health.

This clone was detected a few times. This chain joins TRBV7-2 and TRBJ1-2; 10 positions match TRBD1. CDR1 and CDR2 (germline): SGHTA, FQGNSA. The CDR3 consists of 15 residues. After removal of 5 bases from V and 5 bases from J, the junction contained 8 bases not matched to a gene. The chain's CDR3 is CASSPYGQGGYGYTF. CDR3 coding DNA: TGTGCCAGCAGCCCGTACGGACAGGGGGGATATGGCTACACCTTC.

The J gene is TRBJ2-3, the V gene TRBV19; 9 bases line up with TRBD2. This CDR3 is 15 amino acids long. The germline V gene encodes CDR1 LNHDA and CDR2 SQIVND (reference sequence). V was clipped by 4 bases and J by 3 bases; unmatched bases: 5. The CDR3, as DNA: TGTGCCAGTAGTACCATAGCGGGGGAGACAGATACGCAGTATTTT. Translating gives CASSTIAGETDTQYF.

This rearrangement joins TRBV6-2 or TRBV6-3 to TRBJ1-2; 8 nucleotides align to TRBD1. Germline CDR1 reads MNHEY; CDR2 reads SVGEGT. With 2 bases clipped from V and 13 bases from J, the junction kept 18 bases outside the gene matches. The CDR3 has 16 amino acids. CDR3 loop: CASSYGIRGPTGGLTF. The CDR3 DNA reads TGTGCCAGCAGTTACGGGATCAGGGGGCCTACCGGTGGTCTCACCTTC.

Notes on this clone: Relative to the germline gene, one junction end is altered; a read error may explain this. The rearrangement links TRBV9 to TRBJ2-1; D possibly corresponds to TRBD2 (6 bases). Per germline, CDR1 SGDLS and CDR2 YYNGEE. The CDR3 has 17 amino acids. CDR3 nucleotides: TGTACCAGCAGCGTAGCTTGGGAGGTAGCGGAGGGAAATGAGCAGTTCTTC. It specifies CTSSVAWEVAEGNEQFF.

In this sample, this clone turned up a few times. The rearrangement links TRBV6-6 to TRBJ1-1; D uncertain. The CDR3 runs 12 residues. Germline V gene data show CDR1 as MNHNY and CDR2 as SVGAGI (reference sequence). V was pared by 6 bases and J by 4 bases, with 9 bases between. CDR3 in amino acids: CASRPDPTEAFF. CDR3 bases: TGTGCCAGCAGACCTGACCCCACTGAAGCTTTCTTT.

The chain is built from TRBV19 and TRBJ1-6; perhaps TRBD1 as D (6 bases). The germline V and J ends were trimmed by 6 bases and 8 bases, with 14 bases remaining between them. This CDR3 region has 14 residues. CDR1 and CDR2 (germline): LNHDA, SQIVND (reference sequence). Here the CDR3 reads CASRVQGKDSPLHF. CDR3 sequence (DNA): TGTGCCAGTAGGGTACAGGGTAAGGATTCACCCCTCCACTTT.

The rearrangement joins TRBV7-8 to TRBJ1-1; D not resolved. The length of the CDR3 is 18 residues. Germline CDR1 and CDR2: SGHVS and FQNEAQ. Trimming removed 4 bases from V and 0 bases from J, with 21 bases in between. The CDR3 DNA reads as TGTGCCAGCAGCTCGGGCCTGGTAACCTCTGTGCTGAACACTGAAGCTTTCTTT. Translated, it gives CASSSGLVTSVLNTEAFF. The full variable domain, rest sourced from reference TRBV7-8 and TRBJ1-1, is GAGVSQSPRYKVAKRGQDVALRCDPISGHVSLFWYQQALGQGPEFLTYFQNEAQLDKSGLPSDRFFAERPEGSVSTLKIQRTQQEDSAVYLCASSSGLVTSVLNTEAFFGQGTRLTVV.

Regarding this clone: Other DNA sequences in the same sample also yield this CDR3. The chain has TRBV6-5 and TRBJ2-7; 11 nucleotides agree with TRBD1. The CDR3 consists of 14 residues. Per germline, CDR1 MNHEY and CDR2 SVGAGI. V gave up 0 bases and J gave up 7 bases; unmatched junction bases: 2. This CDR3 is CASSYSGTGGEQYF. The CDR3 DNA sequence: TGTGCCAGCAGTTACTCCGGGACAGGGGGTGAGCAGTACTTC.

The chain is built from TRBV21-1 and TRBJ2-5; the table's D call TRBD1 went unverified against the DNA. TRBV21-1 counts as a pseudogene. This CDR3 is built from 15 residues. In nucleotides, the CDR3 is TGTGCCAGCAGCAAAGCGAACAGGGGCGGTGAGACCCAGTACTTC. It yields the protein CASSKANRGGETQYF.

The chain combines TRBV3-1 (or the pseudogene TRBV3-2) with TRBJ2-3; 7 nucleotides agree with TRBD2. Germline-derived CDR1 and CDR2 are LGHDT and YNNKEL (reference sequence). CDR3 length: 18 residues. Trimming at V came to 4 bases and at J to 0 bases, leaving 13 bases not matched to a gene. CDR3 residues: CASSLGLPTATSTDTQYF. CDR3 bases: TGTGCCAGCAGCCTGGGACTACCTACCGCTACTAGCACAGATACGCAGTATTTT.

This clone was recorded once. This chain links TRBV6-2 or TRBV6-3 with TRBJ2-2; 7 bases are a match to TRBD1. The CDR3 spans 15 residues. Germline-derived CDR1 and CDR2 are MNHEY and SVGEGT. J was trimmed by 3 bases and V by 6 bases; bases with no gene match: 7. CDR3 sequence (DNA): TGTGCCAGCAGCCCACAGGGGTACTACACCGGGGAGCTGTTTTTT. Protein sequence: CASSPQGYYTGELFF.

The chain combines TRBV7-3 with TRBJ2-1; D perhaps matches TRBD1 (6 bases). The CDR3 consists of 13 residues. Trimming pared 1 base from V and 11 bases from J, leaving 12 bases between. Germline CDR1 SGHTA, CDR2 FQGTGA. The CDR3 nucleotides are TGTGCCAGCAGCTTAAACGACAGGAGGAAGCAGTTCTTC. This encodes CASSLNDRRKQFF.

The V and J genes are TRBV4-2 and TRBJ1-1, with D possibly being TRBD1 (6 bases). Germline V gene sequence: CDR1 LGHNA, CDR2 YNFKEQ. Trimming removed 4 bases at V and 1 base at J, with 10 bases between. The CDR3 runs 14 residues. The DNA of the CDR3 is TGTGCCAGCAGCCCCACGGACAGGAACACTGAAGCTTTCTTT. This codes for CASSPTDRNTEAFF.

The rearrangement links TRBV18 to TRBJ1-1; D is possibly TRBD1 (5 bases). With 8 bases removed from V and 1 base from J, the gap between germline ends came to 20 bases. The CDR3 length is 16 residues. CDR1 is KGHSH and CDR2 is LQKENI in the germline V gene. The CDR3 loop is CASQPPTGGGNTEAFF. CDR3 coding DNA: TGTGCCAGCCAGCCCCCGACGGGGGGAGGGAACACTGAAGCTTTCTTT. Full variable domain (remainder filled in from reference TRBV18 and TRBJ1-1): NAGVMQNPRHLVRRRGQEARLRCSPMKGHSHVYWYRQLPEEGLKFMVYLQKENIIDESGMPKERFSAEFPKEGPSILRIQQVVRGDSAAYFCASQPPTGGGNTEAFFGQGTRLTVV.

The rearrangement uses TRBV7-3 and TRBJ2-5; D call uncertain. V was cut by 3 bases and J by 2 bases, with 7 bases left in between. This CDR3 is 13 amino acids long. CDR1 is SGHTA and CDR2 is FQGTGA in the germline V gene. In DNA, the CDR3 is TGTGCCAGCAGCTTCGGACCGCAAGAGACCCAGTACTTC. Its protein product is CASSFGPQETQYF.

The rearrangement joins TRBV9 to TRBJ2-1; D gene ambiguous. Germline CDR1 is SGDLS and CDR2 is YYNGEE. This CDR3 has 16 residues. Deletions cut 0 bases from V and 1 base from J, with 11 bases between. This CDR3 reads CASSVGSLGSYNEQFF. The CDR3 DNA sequence: TGTGCCAGCAGCGTAGGGTCTCTGGGTTCCTACAATGAGCAGTTCTTC.

The chain links TRBV19 to TRBJ1-6, with unresolved D. This CDR3 has 13 amino acids. V was trimmed by 7 bases and J by 6 bases, leaving 10 bases between them. Germline CDR1 and CDR2: LNHDA and SQIVND (reference sequence). CDR3 in amino acids: CASTQRSNSPLHF. The CDR3 DNA follows: TGTGCCAGTACCCAAAGAAGTAATTCACCCCTCCACTTT.

This clone was seen more than once but under ten times. At the DNA level, this CDR3 is encoded by other sequences in the same sample as well. The gene calls are TRBV4-1 and TRBJ1-4; the D is unclear. Per germline, CDR1 MGHRA and CDR2 YSYEKL. The CDR3 consists of 13 residues. Between the trimmed V and J ends, which lost 6 bases and 8 bases, there was a span of 13 bases. The CDR3 reads CASSPLLGEKLFF. CDR3 DNA: TGCGCCAGCAGTCCTCTACTTGGAGAAAAACTGTTTTTT.

This rearrangement joins TRBV12-5 to TRBJ1-1; a weak D match, TRBD1 (6 bases). The CDR3 length is 12 residues. V was cut by 6 bases and J by 8 bases, with 13 bases left in between. Germline V gene data show CDR1 as LGHNT and CDR2 as FRNRAP. The CDR3 DNA follows: TGTGCTAGTGGACAACAGGGTAGGGAAGCTTTCTTT. Amino acids: CASGQQGREAFF.